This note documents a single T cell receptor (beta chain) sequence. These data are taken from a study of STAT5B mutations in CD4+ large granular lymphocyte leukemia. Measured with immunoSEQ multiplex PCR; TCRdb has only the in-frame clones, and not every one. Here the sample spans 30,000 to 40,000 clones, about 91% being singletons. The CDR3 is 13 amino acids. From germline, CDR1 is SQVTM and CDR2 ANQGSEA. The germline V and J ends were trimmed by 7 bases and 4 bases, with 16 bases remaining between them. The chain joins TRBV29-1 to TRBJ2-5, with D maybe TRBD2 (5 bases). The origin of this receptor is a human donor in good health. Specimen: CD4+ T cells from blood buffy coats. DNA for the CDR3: TGCAGCGCACAAATCGGCGGAGGAGAGACCCAGTACTTC. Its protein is CSAQIGGGETQYF.